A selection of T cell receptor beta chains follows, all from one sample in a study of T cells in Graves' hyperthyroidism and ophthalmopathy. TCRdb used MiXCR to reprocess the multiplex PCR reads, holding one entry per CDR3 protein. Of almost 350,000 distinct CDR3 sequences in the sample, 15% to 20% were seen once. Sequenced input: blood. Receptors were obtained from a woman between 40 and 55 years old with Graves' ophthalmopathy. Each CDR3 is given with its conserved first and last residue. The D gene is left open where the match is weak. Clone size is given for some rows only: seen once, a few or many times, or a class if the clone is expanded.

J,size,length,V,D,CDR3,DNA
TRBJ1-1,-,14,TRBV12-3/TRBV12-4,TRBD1,CASSFSGTGAEAFF,TGTGCCAGCAGTTTCAGTGGGACAGGGGCAGAAGCTTTCTTT
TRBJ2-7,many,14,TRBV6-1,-,CASGASGGAYEQYF,TGTGCCAGCGGGGCGAGTGGAGGGGCCTACGAGCAGTACTTC
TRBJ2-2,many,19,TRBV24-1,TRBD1,CATSDFSPHRGLRPGELFF,TGTGCCACCAGTGATTTTTCACCCCACAGGGGGCTTCGTCCCGGAGAGCTGTTTTTT
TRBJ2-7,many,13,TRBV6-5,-,CASSYDPYYEQYF,TGTGCCAGCAGTTACGATCCATACTACGAGCAGTACTTC
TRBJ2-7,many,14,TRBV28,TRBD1,CASTRGQLSHEQYF,TGTGCCAGCACCCGGGGACAGCTCTCTCACGAGCAGTACTTC
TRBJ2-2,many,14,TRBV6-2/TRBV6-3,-,CASSYSSPGLELFF,TGTGCCAGCAGTTACTCTTCTCCGGGGCTGGAGCTGTTTTTT
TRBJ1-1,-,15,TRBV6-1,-,CASSAVSTGGTEAFF,TGTGCCAGCAGTGCGGTGTCAACAGGAGGCACTGAAGCTTTCTTT
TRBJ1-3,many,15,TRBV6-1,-,CASSEGTSSGNTIYF,TGTGCCAGCAGTGAGGGTACTAGCTCTGGAAACACCATATATTTT
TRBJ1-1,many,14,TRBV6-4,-,CASSDGVENTEAFF,TGTGCCAGCAGTGACGGGGTGGAGAACACTGAAGCTTTCTTT
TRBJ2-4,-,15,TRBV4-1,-,CASSQDRAAKNIQYF,TGCGCCAGCAGCCAAGATCGCGCGGCCAAAAACATTCAGTACTTC
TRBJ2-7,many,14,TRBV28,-,CASSLELSTYEQYF,TGTGCCAGCAGTTTGGAGCTATCAACCTACGAGCAGTACTTC
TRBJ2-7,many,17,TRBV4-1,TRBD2,CASSLESTGLARYEQYF,TGCGCCAGCAGCCTGGAATCTACGGGACTAGCTCGGTACGAGCAGTACTTC
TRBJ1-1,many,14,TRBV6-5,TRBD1,CASSSDRALWGAFF,TGTGCCAGCAGTTCCGACAGGGCCCTTTGGGGAGCTTTCTTT
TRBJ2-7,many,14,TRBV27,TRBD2,CASSNLAGVNEQYF,TGTGCCAGCAGTAACCTAGCGGGAGTGAACGAGCAGTACTTC
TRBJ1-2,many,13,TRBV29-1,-,CSVEQGTFLGYTF,TGCAGCGTTGAACAGGGGACCTTCTTGGGCTACACCTTC
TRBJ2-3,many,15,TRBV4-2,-,CASSQEFGAPDTQYF,TGTGCCAGCAGCCAAGAATTCGGCGCCCCAGATACGCAGTATTTT
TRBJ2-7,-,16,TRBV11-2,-,CASSRIAASDFYEQYF,TGTGCCAGCAGCCGGATAGCGGCGTCAGATTTCTACGAGCAGTACTTC
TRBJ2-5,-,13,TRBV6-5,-,CASSYEGRETQYF,TGTGCCAGCAGTTACGAGGGTAGAGAGACCCAGTACTTC
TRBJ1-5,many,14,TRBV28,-,CASISVLSNQPQHF,TGTGCCAGCATCTCAGTCCTTAGCAATCAGCCCCAGCATTTT
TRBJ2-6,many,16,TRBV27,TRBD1,CATRQGANSGANVLTF,TGTGCCACTCGACAGGGCGCGAACTCTGGGGCCAACGTCCTGACTTTC
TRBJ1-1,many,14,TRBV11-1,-,CASSLVDRNTEAFF,TGTGCCAGCAGCTTAGTTGACAGAAACACTGAAGCTTTCTTT
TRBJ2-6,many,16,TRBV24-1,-,CATSDWGASGANVLTF,TGTGCCACCAGTGATTGGGGGGCATCGGGGGCCAACGTCCTGACTTTC
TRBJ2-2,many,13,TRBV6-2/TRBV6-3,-,CASSYWATGELFF,TGTGCCAGCAGTTACTGGGCAACCGGGGAGCTGTTTTTT
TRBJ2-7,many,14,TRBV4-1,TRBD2,CASSHGGRASEQYF,TGCGCCAGCAGCCATGGGGGGAGGGCCTCCGAGCAGTACTTC
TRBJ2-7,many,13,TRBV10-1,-,CASRGRPTGEQYF,TGCGCCAGCAGAGGACGGCCGACGGGGGAGCAGTACTTC
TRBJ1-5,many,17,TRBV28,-,CASSFLGRTASREPQHF,TGTGCCAGCAGTTTCCTCGGCAGAACAGCGAGCAGGGAGCCCCAGCATTTT
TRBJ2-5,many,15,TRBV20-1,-,CSADNLEGNQETQYF,TGCAGTGCTGATAATCTCGAAGGGAACCAAGAGACCCAGTACTTC
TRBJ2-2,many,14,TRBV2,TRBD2,CASRLAGGAGELFF,TGTGCCAGCAGACTAGCGGGAGGGGCCGGGGAGCTGTTTTTT
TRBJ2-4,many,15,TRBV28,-,CASSLGMFAKNIQYF,TGTGCCAGCAGTTTGGGGATGTTTGCCAAAAACATTCAGTACTTC
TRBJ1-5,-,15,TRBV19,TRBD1,CASSTTGSSNQPQHF,TGTGCCAGTAGTACGACAGGGTCTAGCAATCAGCCCCAGCATTTT
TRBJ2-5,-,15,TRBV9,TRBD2,CASSVLAGGRETQYF,TGTGCCAGCAGCGTACTAGCGGGAGGGCGAGAGACCCAGTACTTC
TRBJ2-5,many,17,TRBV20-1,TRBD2,CSLPPRLAGGPGETQYF,TGCAGTTTGCCCCCCCGACTAGCGGGAGGGCCGGGGGAGACCCAGTACTTC
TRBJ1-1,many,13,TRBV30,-,CAWSKGINTEAFF,TGTGCCTGGAGTAAGGGGATAAACACTGAAGCTTTCTTT
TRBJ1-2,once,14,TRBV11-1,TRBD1,CASARGQGGYGYTF,TGTGCCAGCGCTCGAGGACAGGGGGGCTATGGCTACACCTTC
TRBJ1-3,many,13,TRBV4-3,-,CASSWDSGNTIYF,TGCGCCAGCAGCTGGGATTCTGGAAACACCATATATTTT
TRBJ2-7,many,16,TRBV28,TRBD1,CASSLAPSDRGYEQYF,TGTGCCAGCAGTCTGGCACCATCGGACAGGGGATACGAGCAGTACTTC
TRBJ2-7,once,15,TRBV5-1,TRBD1,CASSFTGDPSYEQYF,TGCGCCAGCAGCTTCACAGGGGATCCATCTTACGAGCAGTACTTC
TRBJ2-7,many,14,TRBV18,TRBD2,CASSPTREGRKQYF,TGTGCCAGCTCACCAACGCGGGAGGGGAGGAAGCAGTACTTC
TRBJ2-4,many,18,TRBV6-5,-,CASSYLTGGWEAKNIQYF,TGTGCCAGCAGTTACCTCACCGGAGGTTGGGAAGCCAAAAACATTCAGTACTTC
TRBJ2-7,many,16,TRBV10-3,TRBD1,CAISDRGQRVSYEQYF,TGTGCCATCAGTGACAGGGGACAGCGCGTCTCCTACGAGCAGTACTTC
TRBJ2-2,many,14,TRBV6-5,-,CASSYSIGSGELFF,TGTGCCAGCAGTTACTCGATAGGAAGCGGGGAGCTGTTTTTT
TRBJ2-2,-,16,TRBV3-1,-,CASSLGPRFRTGELFF,TGTGCCAGCAGCCTGGGACCGAGATTCAGGACCGGGGAGCTGTTTTTT
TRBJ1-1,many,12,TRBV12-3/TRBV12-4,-,CASSLGTAEAFF,TGTGCCAGCAGTTTAGGTACGGCTGAAGCTTTCTTT
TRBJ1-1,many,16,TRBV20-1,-,CSARGVRQIMNTEAFF,TGCAGTGCTAGAGGGGTCCGACAGATCATGAACACTGAAGCTTTCTTT
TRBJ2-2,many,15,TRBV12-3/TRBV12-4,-,CASSSSIPLAGELFF,TGTGCCAGCAGTTCTTCCATACCCTTAGCCGGGGAGCTGTTTTTT
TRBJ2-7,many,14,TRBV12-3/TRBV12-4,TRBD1,CASSQTGGKDEQYF,TGTGCCAGCAGTCAGACAGGGGGCAAGGACGAGCAGTACTTC
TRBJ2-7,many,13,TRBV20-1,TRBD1,CSAPTGGSYEQYF,TGCAGTGCCCCGACAGGGGGGTCCTACGAGCAGTACTTC
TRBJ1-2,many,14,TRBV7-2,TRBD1,CASSSTGQGEGYTF,TGTGCCAGCAGCTCTACCGGACAGGGGGAGGGCTACACCTTC
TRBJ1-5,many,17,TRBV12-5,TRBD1,CASGLSQGTGSNQPQHF,TGTGCTAGTGGTTTGTCCCAAGGGACAGGTAGCAATCAGCCCCAGCATTTT
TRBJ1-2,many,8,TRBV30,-,CAVHGYTF,TGTGCTGTGCATGGCTACACCTTC
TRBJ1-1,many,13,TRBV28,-,CASWGAMNTEAFF,TGTGCCAGCTGGGGGGCCATGAACACTGAAGCTTTCTTT
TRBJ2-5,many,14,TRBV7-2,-,CASSFGRGQETQYF,TGTGCCAGCAGCTTTGGCAGGGGACAAGAGACCCAGTACTTC
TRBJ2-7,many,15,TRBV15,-,CATSRERGPGYEQYF,TGTGCCACCAGCAGAGAGCGTGGCCCTGGCTACGAGCAGTACTTC
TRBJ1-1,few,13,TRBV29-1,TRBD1,CSVAGQMNTEAFF,TGCAGCGTTGCGGGACAGATGAACACTGAAGCTTTCTTT
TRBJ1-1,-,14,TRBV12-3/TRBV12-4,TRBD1,CASRSTGTGAQAFF,TGTGCCAGCAGGTCTACCGGGACAGGGGCGCAAGCTTTCTTT
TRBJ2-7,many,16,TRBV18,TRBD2,CASSSTSGRASYEQYF,TGTGCCAGCTCCTCAACTAGCGGGAGGGCCTCCTACGAGCAGTACTTC
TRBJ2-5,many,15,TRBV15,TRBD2,CATSRGLAGKETQYF,TGTGCCACCAGCCGAGGACTAGCGGGTAAAGAGACCCAGTACTTC